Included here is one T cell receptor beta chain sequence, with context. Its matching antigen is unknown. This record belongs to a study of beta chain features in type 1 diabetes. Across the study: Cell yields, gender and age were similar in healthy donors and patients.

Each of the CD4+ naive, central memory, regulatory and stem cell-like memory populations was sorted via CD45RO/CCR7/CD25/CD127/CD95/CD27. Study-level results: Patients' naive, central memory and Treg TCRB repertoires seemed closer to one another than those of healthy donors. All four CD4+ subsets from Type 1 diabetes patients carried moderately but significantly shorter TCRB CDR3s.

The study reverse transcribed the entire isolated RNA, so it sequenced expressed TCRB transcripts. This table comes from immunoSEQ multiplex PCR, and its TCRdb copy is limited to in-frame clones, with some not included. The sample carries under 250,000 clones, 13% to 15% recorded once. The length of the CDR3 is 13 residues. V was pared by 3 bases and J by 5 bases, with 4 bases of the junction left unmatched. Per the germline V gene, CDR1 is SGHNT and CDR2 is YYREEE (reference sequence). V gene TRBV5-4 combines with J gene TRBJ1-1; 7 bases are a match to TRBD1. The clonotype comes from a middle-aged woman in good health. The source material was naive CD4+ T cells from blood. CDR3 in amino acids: CASSSGGGTEAFF. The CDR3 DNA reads TGTGCCAGCAGCTCAGGGGGTGGGACTGAAGCTTTCTTT.